The subject of this entry is one T cell receptor beta chain. The target antigen is unknown. After removal of 2 bases from V and 3 bases from J, the junction contained 5 bases not matched to a gene. The CDR3 length is 15 residues. CDR1 is SEHNR, CDR2 FQNEAQ, per germline (reference sequence). This sample was taken from a study of CD8 T cells in ankylosing spondylitis. Study observations and caveats: Ankylosing spondylitis blood appeared to be characterized by a TCR beta motif of several highly homologous variants.

TCRdb used MiXCR to reprocess the 5' RACE reads, holding one entry per CDR3 protein. The sample yields roughly 180,000 distinct CDR3 sequences, 9.8% seen once. V and J are TRBV7-9 and TRBJ2-7; 9 bases line up with TRBD1. Input material: blood, either unsorted or a sorted T cell fraction (not recorded which). The TCR originated in a female donor with ankylosing spondylitis or in good health (not recorded which). DNA of the CDR3: TGTGCCAGCAGCTTATGGGGGACAGGGAACTACGAGCAGTACTTC. Translating it yields CASSLWGTGNYEQYF.